This T cell receptor (beta chain) stems from a study of blood T cell repertoires in COVID-19. Assay: immunoSEQ multiplex PCR; the TCRdb copy retains only in-frame clones and omits some. The sample contains about 120,000 clones, around 64% of which appear only once. The ends lost 1 base at V and 4 bases at J; junction bases unmatched: 3. Germline V CDR1 and CDR2: SGHVS, FNYEAQ. CDR3 length equals 15 residues. The rearrangement joins TRBV7-6 to TRBJ1-5; 8 positions match TRBD1. The sequence derives from a human donor with acute or convalescent COVID-19. The donor label of this sample is uncertain. The sample consisted of peripheral blood. The CDR3 loop is CASSLGTGPNQPQHF. CDR3 nucleotide sequence: TGTGCCAGCAGCTTAGGGACAGGGCCTAATCAGCCCCAGCATTTT.